Listed below are T cell receptor beta chains from one sample, sequenced in a study of blood T cell repertoires in COVID-19. The method was immunoSEQ multiplex PCR; TCRdb's version includes in-frame clones alone and lacks a portion of them. The sample contains around 270,000 clones, around nine tenths of which appear only once. Material for sequencing was peripheral blood. The origin of the receptors is a man aged 25 to 45 with active or convalescent COVID-19. CDR3s include the opening cysteine and the closing phenylalanine or tryptophan. Each record gives: V gene, D gene, J gene, clone size, CDR3 protein, CDR3 DNA. The D gene is left open where the match is weak. Size tells how often a clone was seen (once, few, many) or the class of an expanded clone, and some rows leave it out.

v_call: TRBV4-2
d_call: .
j_call: TRBJ2-2
clone_size: .
cdr3_aa: CASSQDGGANTGELFF
cdr3_nt: TGTGCCAGCAGCCAAGATGGCGGGGCAAACACCGGGGAGCTGTTTTTT

v_call: TRBV4-3
d_call: .
j_call: TRBJ1-3
clone_size: .
cdr3_aa: CASSQESSSGNTIYF
cdr3_nt: TGCGCCAGCAGCCAAGAAAGCTCCTCTGGAAACACCATATATTTT

v_call: TRBV4-1
d_call: .
j_call: TRBJ2-3
clone_size: .
cdr3_aa: CASSQDRSGDTQYF
cdr3_nt: TGCGCCAGCAGCCAAGATAGGTCCGGGGATACGCAGTATTTT

v_call: TRBV11-2
d_call: .
j_call: TRBJ1-6
clone_size: .
cdr3_aa: CASSLEGTQNNSPLHF
cdr3_nt: TGTGCCAGCAGCTTAGAAGGGACACAAAATAATTCACCCCTCCACTTT

v_call: TRBV7-2
d_call: TRBD1
j_call: TRBJ2-7
clone_size: .
cdr3_aa: CASSLAYDRGVHEQYF
cdr3_nt: TGTGCCAGCAGCTTAGCCTACGACAGGGGCGTCCACGAGCAGTACTTC

v_call: TRBV5-1
d_call: .
j_call: TRBJ2-5
clone_size: .
cdr3_aa: CASSQTGRETQYF
cdr3_nt: TGCGCCAGCAGCCAGACAGGCAGGGAGACCCAGTACTTC

v_call: TRBV5-1
d_call: .
j_call: TRBJ1-1
clone_size: .
cdr3_aa: CASSPGGTGGDTEAFF
cdr3_nt: TGCGCCAGCAGCCCCGGCGGGACCGGGGGGGACACTGAAGCTTTCTTT

v_call: TRBV7-9
d_call: .
j_call: TRBJ1-2
clone_size: few
cdr3_aa: CASKGEGEVHTF
cdr3_nt: TGTGCCAGCAAAGGGGAAGGGGAGGTACACACCTTC

v_call: TRBV5-4
d_call: TRBD1
j_call: TRBJ1-1
clone_size: .
cdr3_aa: CASSLGAGGNTEAFF
cdr3_nt: TGTGCCAGCAGCTTGGGGGCAGGGGGGAACACTGAAGCTTTCTTT

v_call: TRBV7-2
d_call: TRBD1
j_call: TRBJ1-6
clone_size: once
cdr3_aa: CASSFGQGLYNSPLHF
cdr3_nt: TGTGCCAGCAGCTTCGGACAGGGACTCTATAATTCACCCCTCCACTTT

v_call: TRBV12-3/TRBV12-4
d_call: .
j_call: TRBJ1-5
clone_size: .
cdr3_aa: CASRGFDQPQHF
cdr3_nt: TGTGCCAGTCGAGGGTTCGACCAGCCCCAGCATTTT

v_call: TRBV2
d_call: TRBD1
j_call: TRBJ1-5
clone_size: .
cdr3_aa: CASSATRGSDQPQHF
cdr3_nt: TGTGCCAGCAGTGCCACCAGGGGGAGCGATCAGCCCCAGCATTTT

v_call: TRBV15
d_call: TRBD1
j_call: TRBJ2-7
clone_size: once
cdr3_aa: CATSRGDSNEQYF
cdr3_nt: TGTGCCACCAGCAGAGGGGACAGTAACGAGCAGTACTTC

v_call: TRBV5-1
d_call: .
j_call: TRBJ1-4
clone_size: .
cdr3_aa: CASSLVGGEGEKLFF
cdr3_nt: TGCGCCAGCAGCTTGGTCGGAGGGGAAGGGGAAAAACTGTTTTTT

v_call: TRBV9
d_call: .
j_call: TRBJ1-3
clone_size: .
cdr3_aa: CASSAGPSGNTIYF
cdr3_nt: TGTGCCAGCAGCGCAGGGCCATCTGGAAACACCATATATTTT

v_call: TRBV19
d_call: .
j_call: TRBJ2-7
clone_size: .
cdr3_aa: CASSIMVSNSYEQYF
cdr3_nt: TGTGCCAGTAGTATTATGGTCAGTAACTCCTACGAGCAGTACTTC

v_call: TRBV10-2
d_call: .
j_call: TRBJ1-4
clone_size: few
cdr3_aa: CASSGVQGTNEKLFF
cdr3_nt: TGCGCCAGCAGTGGGGTTCAGGGAACTAATGAAAAACTGTTTTTT

v_call: TRBV4-2
d_call: .
j_call: TRBJ2-2
clone_size: .
cdr3_aa: CASSQDGTSGELFF
cdr3_nt: TGTGCCAGCAGCCAAGATGGCACCTCCGGGGAGCTGTTTTTT

v_call: TRBV7-9
d_call: TRBD2
j_call: TRBJ2-5
clone_size: .
cdr3_aa: CASSSPRIAGGEEETQYF
cdr3_nt: TGTGCCAGCAGCTCCCCCCGGATAGCGGGGGGTGAAGAAGAGACCCAGTACTTC

v_call: TRBV6-6
d_call: .
j_call: TRBJ1-1
clone_size: .
cdr3_aa: CASSYNGGNTEAFF
cdr3_nt: TGTGCCAGCAGTTACAACGGGGGGAACACTGAAGCTTTCTTT

v_call: TRBV4-1
d_call: .
j_call: TRBJ1-2
clone_size: .
cdr3_aa: CASSQAKTGTLNYGYTF
cdr3_nt: TGCGCCAGCAGCCAAGCCAAAACAGGGACACTTAACTATGGCTACACCTTC

v_call: TRBV10-2
d_call: TRBD1
j_call: TRBJ1-2
clone_size: .
cdr3_aa: CASSGTGGDYGYTF
cdr3_nt: TGCGCCAGCAGTGGGACAGGGGGAGACTATGGCTACACCTTC

v_call: TRBV10-1
d_call: TRBD1
j_call: TRBJ1-2
clone_size: .
cdr3_aa: CASSEKWDSRNNYGYTF
cdr3_nt: TGCGCCAGCAGTGAAAAATGGGACAGCCGAAACAACTATGGCTACACCTTC

v_call: TRBV6-2/TRBV6-3
d_call: .
j_call: TRBJ1-6
clone_size: once
cdr3_aa: CASSFQRVGQNSPLHF
cdr3_nt: TGTGCCAGCAGTTTTCAGCGGGTAGGCCAGAATTCACCCCTCCACTTT

v_call: TRBV5-1
d_call: TRBD1
j_call: TRBJ2-7
clone_size: .
cdr3_aa: CASSRDRPYEQYF
cdr3_nt: TGCGCCAGCAGCCGGGACAGGCCTTACGAGCAGTACTTC

v_call: TRBV6-5
d_call: TRBD1
j_call: TRBJ1-5
clone_size: .
cdr3_aa: CASSRGDSRNQPQHF
cdr3_nt: TGTGCCAGCAGTCGTGGGGACAGTCGCAATCAGCCCCAGCATTTT

v_call: TRBV19
d_call: .
j_call: TRBJ2-4
clone_size: .
cdr3_aa: CASSILPDRIQYF
cdr3_nt: TGTGCCAGTAGTATACTACCCGACAGAATTCAGTACTTC

v_call: TRBV2
d_call: TRBD1
j_call: TRBJ1-4
clone_size: .
cdr3_aa: CASTTDRGGEKLFF
cdr3_nt: TGTGCCAGCACCACCGACAGGGGCGGTGAAAAACTGTTTTTT

v_call: TRBV7-9
d_call: TRBD2
j_call: TRBJ2-7
clone_size: .
cdr3_aa: CASSLDSGIYEQYF
cdr3_nt: TGTGCCAGCAGCCTAGACAGCGGGATCTACGAGCAGTACTTC

v_call: TRBV18
d_call: .
j_call: TRBJ2-7
clone_size: .
cdr3_aa: CASSATQGGYEQYF
cdr3_nt: TGTGCCAGCTCAGCGACACAGGGGGGGTACGAGCAGTACTTC

v_call: TRBV7-9
d_call: .
j_call: TRBJ1-4
clone_size: .
cdr3_aa: CASSLADRVLFF
cdr3_nt: TGTGCCAGCAGCTTAGCTGACCGGGTACTGTTTTTT

v_call: TRBV10-2
d_call: .
j_call: TRBJ1-1
clone_size: .
cdr3_aa: CASRRAVTRTNTEAFF
cdr3_nt: TGCGCCAGCCGCAGGGCGGTCACACGGACGAACACTGAAGCTTTCTTT

v_call: TRBV7-2
d_call: .
j_call: TRBJ2-2
clone_size: .
cdr3_aa: CASSLVSGDTGELFF
cdr3_nt: TGTGCCAGCAGCTTAGTGTCAGGGGACACCGGGGAGCTGTTTTTT

v_call: TRBV5-1
d_call: TRBD1
j_call: TRBJ1-1
clone_size: once
cdr3_aa: CASSWTGGNTEAFF
cdr3_nt: TGCGCCAGCAGCTGGACAGGGGGCAACACTGAAGCTTTCTTT

v_call: TRBV7-2
d_call: TRBD1
j_call: TRBJ2-2
clone_size: .
cdr3_aa: CASSLVPGTANTGELFF
cdr3_nt: TGTGCCAGCAGCTTAGTTCCCGGGACAGCGAACACCGGGGAGCTGTTTTTT